This T cell receptor (beta chain) was observed in a study of metastatic and nonmetastatic thyroid tumors. Across the study: It was across blood and tumor or nodule tissue from malignant and benign thyroid patients that repertoires were compared. Regarding the study as a whole: Benign nodules reportedly had significantly lower TCR beta diversity than malignant thyroid tumors in blood and tumor.

This clone came up many times. Its target is unknown. Germline CDR1 DFQATT, CDR2 SNEGSKA (reference sequence). The length of the CDR3 is 17 residues. Trimming removed 0 bases from V and 0 bases from J, with 17 bases in between. None of the patients had undergone any treatment ahead of thyroid surgery. Methods used by the authors: Clinicopathological groups of papillary thyroid cancer showed CDR3 differences that were used to build a distant-metastasis classifier. TCRdb re-called the PCR reads through MiXCR. In this record, the V and J calls reflect TCRdb's handling and not the investigators' own analysis. The data show about 22,000 clones, around 19% seen once.

The sequence was obtained from a male donor with papillary thyroid cancer or a benign thyroid nodule (not recorded which). Some clones in this sample may be carry-over from other donors' samples. Material: blood. V gene TRBV20-1 combines with J gene TRBJ1-2; a weak D match, TRBD1 (5 bases). This chain's CDR3 is CSARDVVATATNYGYTF. CDR3 nucleotide sequence: TGCAGTGCTAGAGACGTGGTAGCGACAGCCACTAACTATGGCTACACCTTC.